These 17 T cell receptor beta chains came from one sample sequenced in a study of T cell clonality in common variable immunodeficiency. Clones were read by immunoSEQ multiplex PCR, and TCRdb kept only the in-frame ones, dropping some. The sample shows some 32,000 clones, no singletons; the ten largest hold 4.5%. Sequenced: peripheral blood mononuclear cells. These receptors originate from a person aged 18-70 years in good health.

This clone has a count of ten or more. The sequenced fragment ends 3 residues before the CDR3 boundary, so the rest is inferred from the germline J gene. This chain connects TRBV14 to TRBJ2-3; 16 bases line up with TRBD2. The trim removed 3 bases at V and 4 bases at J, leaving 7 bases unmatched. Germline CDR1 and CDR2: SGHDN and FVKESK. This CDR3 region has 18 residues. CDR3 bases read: TGTGCCAGCAGCCATCCCGGGACTAGCGGGAGGGCCCCAGATACG. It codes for CASSHPGTSGRAPDT. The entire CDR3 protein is CASSHPGTSGRAPDTQYF.

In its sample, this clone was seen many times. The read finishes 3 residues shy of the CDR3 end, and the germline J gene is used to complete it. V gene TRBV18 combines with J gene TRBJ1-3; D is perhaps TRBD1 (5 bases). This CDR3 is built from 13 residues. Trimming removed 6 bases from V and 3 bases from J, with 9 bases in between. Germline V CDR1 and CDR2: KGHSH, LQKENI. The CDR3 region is CASSTGYGNTIYF. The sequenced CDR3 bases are TGTGCCAGCTCTACAGGTTATGGAAACACC.

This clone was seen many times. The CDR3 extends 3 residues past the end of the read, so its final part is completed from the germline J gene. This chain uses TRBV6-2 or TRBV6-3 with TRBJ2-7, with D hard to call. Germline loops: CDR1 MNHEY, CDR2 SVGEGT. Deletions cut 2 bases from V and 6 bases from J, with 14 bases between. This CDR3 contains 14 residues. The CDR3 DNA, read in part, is TGTGCCAGCAGTTACGCGGTGATCCCGGTCGAG. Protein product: CASSYAVIPVE. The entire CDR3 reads CASSYAVIPVEQYF.

CDR3 DNA, as far as it was read: TGTGCCAGCAGTGGACAGGGTGATGAAAAA. Translation gives CASSGQGDEK. The whole CDR3 protein reads CASSGQGDEKLFF. This chain uses TRBV2 with TRBJ1-4; 7 nucleotides agree with TRBD1. The read terminates 3 residues ahead of where the CDR3 ends, so the germline J gene completes it. The germline V gene has CDR1 SNHLY and CDR2 FYNNEI. With V trimmed by 4 bases and J by 6 bases, 2 bases remained unmatched. The CDR3 sequence is 13 residues long. Using reference TRBV2 and TRBJ1-4 for the parts outside the CDR3, the full variable domain is EPEVTQTPSHQVTQMGQEVILRCVPISNHLYFYWYRQILGQKVEFLVSFYNNEISEKSEIFDDQFSVERPDGSNFTLKIRSTKLEDSAMYFCASSGQGDEKLFFGSGTQLSVL.

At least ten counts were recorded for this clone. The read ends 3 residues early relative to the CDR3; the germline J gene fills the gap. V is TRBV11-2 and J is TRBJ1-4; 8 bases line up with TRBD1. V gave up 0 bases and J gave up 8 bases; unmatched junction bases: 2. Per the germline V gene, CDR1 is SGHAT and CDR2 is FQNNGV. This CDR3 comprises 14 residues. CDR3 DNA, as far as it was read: TGTGCCAGCAGCTTAGACAGGGGGCGCGAAAAA. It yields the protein CASSLDRGREK. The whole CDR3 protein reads CASSLDRGREKLFF.

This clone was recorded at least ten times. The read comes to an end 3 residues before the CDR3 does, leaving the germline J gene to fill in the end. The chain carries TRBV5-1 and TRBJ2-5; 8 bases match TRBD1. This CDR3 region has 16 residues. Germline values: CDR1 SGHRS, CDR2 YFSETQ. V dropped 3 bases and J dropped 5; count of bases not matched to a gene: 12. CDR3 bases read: TGCGCCAGCAGCTGGCCCTTGCAGGGGGCTATGGAGACC. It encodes CASSWPLQGAMET. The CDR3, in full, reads CASSWPLQGAMETQYF.

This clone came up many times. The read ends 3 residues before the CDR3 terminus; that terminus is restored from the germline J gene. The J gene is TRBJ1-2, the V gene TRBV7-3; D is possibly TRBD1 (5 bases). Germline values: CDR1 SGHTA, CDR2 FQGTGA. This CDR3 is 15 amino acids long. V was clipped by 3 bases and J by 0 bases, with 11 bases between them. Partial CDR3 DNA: TGTGCCAGCAGCTTCACCTCAGGGACTAACTATGGC. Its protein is CASSFTSGTNYG. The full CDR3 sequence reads CASSFTSGTNYGYTF.

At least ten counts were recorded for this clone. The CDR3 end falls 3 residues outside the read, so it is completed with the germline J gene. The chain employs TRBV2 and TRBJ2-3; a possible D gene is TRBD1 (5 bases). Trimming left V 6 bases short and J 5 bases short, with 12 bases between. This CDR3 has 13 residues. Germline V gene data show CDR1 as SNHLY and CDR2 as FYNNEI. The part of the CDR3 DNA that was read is TGTGCCAGCAGGCAGGGATGGCAAGATACG. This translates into CASRQGWQDT. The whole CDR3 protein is CASRQGWQDTQYF.

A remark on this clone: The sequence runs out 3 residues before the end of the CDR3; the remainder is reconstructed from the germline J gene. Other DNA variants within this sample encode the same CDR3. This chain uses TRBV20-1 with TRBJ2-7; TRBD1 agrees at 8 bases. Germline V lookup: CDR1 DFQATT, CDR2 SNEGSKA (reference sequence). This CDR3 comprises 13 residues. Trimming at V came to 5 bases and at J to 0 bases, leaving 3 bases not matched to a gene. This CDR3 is CSAPGTGSYEQYF. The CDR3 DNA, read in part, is TGCAGTGCTCCCGGGACAGGCTCCTACGAG.

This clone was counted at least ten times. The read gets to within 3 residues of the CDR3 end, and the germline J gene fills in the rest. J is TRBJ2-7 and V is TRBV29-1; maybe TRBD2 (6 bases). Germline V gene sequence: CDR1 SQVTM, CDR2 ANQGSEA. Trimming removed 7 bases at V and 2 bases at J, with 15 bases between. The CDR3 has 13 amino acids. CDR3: CSAETDYTYEQYF. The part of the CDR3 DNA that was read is TGCAGCGCTGAGACGGACTACACCTACGAG.

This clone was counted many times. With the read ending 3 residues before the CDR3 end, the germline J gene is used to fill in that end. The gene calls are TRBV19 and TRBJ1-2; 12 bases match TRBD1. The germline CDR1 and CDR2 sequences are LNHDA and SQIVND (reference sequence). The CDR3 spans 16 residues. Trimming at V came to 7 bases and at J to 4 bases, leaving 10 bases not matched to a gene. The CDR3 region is CASTPDGTGGRYGYTF. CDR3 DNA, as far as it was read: TGTGCCAGTACCCCGGACGGGACAGGGGGCCGCTATGGC.

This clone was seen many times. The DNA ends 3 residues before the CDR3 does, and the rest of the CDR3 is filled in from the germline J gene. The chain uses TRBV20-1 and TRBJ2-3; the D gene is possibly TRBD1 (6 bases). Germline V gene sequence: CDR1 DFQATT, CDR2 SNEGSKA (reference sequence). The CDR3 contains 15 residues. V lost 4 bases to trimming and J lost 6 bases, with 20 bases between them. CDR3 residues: CSANTRDTGLDTQYF. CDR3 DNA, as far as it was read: TGCAGTGCTAATACCCGGGACACCGGGTTGGATACG.

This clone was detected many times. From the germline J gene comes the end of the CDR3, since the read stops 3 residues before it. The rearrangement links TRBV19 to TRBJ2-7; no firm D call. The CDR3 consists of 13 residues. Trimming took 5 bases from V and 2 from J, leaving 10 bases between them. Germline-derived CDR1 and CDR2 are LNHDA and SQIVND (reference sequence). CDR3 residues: CASSLQTPYEQYF. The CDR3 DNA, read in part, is TGTGCCAGTAGTTTACAGACCCCCTACGAG.

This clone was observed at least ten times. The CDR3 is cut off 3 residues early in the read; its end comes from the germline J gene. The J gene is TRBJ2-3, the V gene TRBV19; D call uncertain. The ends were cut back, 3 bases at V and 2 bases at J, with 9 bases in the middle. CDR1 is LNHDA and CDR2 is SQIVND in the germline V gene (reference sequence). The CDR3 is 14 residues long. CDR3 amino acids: CASSMGRNTDTQYF. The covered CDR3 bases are TGTGCCAGTAGTATGGGCAGGAACACAGATACG.

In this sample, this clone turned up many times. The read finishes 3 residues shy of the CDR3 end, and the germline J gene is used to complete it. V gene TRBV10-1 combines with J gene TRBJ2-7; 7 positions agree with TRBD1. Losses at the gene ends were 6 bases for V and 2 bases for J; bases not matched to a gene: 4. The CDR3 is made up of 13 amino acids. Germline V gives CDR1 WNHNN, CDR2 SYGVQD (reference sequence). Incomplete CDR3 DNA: TGCGCCAGCAGCACACAGGGGACCTACGAG. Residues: CASSTQGTYE. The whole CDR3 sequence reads CASSTQGTYEQYF.

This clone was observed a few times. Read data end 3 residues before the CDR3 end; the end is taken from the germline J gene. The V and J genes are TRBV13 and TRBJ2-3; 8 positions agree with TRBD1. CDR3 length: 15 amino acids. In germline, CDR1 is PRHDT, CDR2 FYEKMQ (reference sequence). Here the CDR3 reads CASSLGTGARQPQYF. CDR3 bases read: TGTGCCAGCAGCTTAGGGACAGGGGCGAGGCAGCCG.

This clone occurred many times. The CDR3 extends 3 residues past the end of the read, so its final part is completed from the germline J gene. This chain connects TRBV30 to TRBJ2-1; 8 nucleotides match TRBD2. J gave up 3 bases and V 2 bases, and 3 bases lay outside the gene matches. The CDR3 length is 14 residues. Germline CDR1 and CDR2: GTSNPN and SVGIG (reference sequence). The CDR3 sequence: CAWSTLAGYNEQFF. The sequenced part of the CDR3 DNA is TGTGCCTGGAGTACTCTAGCGGGCTACAATGAG.